The rows below give T cell receptor beta chains drawn from one sample of a study of post-analysis software for immune sequencing data. A single record per CDR3 protein comes from TCRdb applying MiXCR to the PCR reads. The sample holds 700,000 to 800,000 distinct CDR3 sequences, about 32% seen once. Sequencing used blood. Receptor source: a girl aged 5-17 years with multiple sclerosis. The CDR3 runs from the conserved cysteine through the conserved F or W. Fields, in order: CDR3 protein, D gene, V gene. D genes are given only for firm matches.

CDR3 protein: CSVTRGGTDTQYF
D gene: -
V gene: TRBV29-1

CDR3 protein: CSVGIYLEYQETQYF
D gene: -
V gene: TRBV29-1

CDR3 protein: CASQGVTNEKLFF
D gene: -
V gene: TRBV2

CDR3 protein: CASSQDRGLAGGNEQFF
D gene: TRBD2
V gene: TRBV3-1

CDR3 protein: CAISRTGLYGYTF
D gene: -
V gene: TRBV10-3

CDR3 protein: CATSGTNTGELFF
D gene: -
V gene: TRBV5-1

CDR3 protein: CSARGGDSNQPQHF
D gene: -
V gene: TRBV20-1

CDR3 protein: CSVEGSGVNVLTF
D gene: -
V gene: TRBV29-1

CDR3 protein: CATTRGRGRGNEQFF
D gene: -
V gene: TRBV6-5

CDR3 protein: CASSLGGRRDMQYF
D gene: -
V gene: TRBV2

CDR3 protein: CASSRPSRGQETQYF
D gene: -
V gene: TRBV7-9

CDR3 protein: CSARVRIVEETQYF
D gene: -
V gene: TRBV20-1

CDR3 protein: CASTSRRRAGTNEQFF
D gene: -
V gene: TRBV28

CDR3 protein: CASMWGGSYNEQFF
D gene: TRBD2
V gene: TRBV12-3/TRBV12-4

CDR3 protein: CSVATTGGLTDTQYF
D gene: TRBD2
V gene: TRBV29-1

CDR3 protein: CASRAEGMETRYF
D gene: -
V gene: TRBV5-1

CDR3 protein: CSASSRAGGYTGDTQYF
D gene: TRBD2
V gene: TRBV20-1

CDR3 protein: CSAQRQGSQPQHF
D gene: TRBD1
V gene: TRBV20-1

CDR3 protein: CASSFGSGDTDTQYF
D gene: -
V gene: TRBV7-7

CDR3 protein: CASSLEGRVAQYF
D gene: -
V gene: TRBV7-9

CDR3 protein: CASSHEQRATDEQYF
D gene: -
V gene: TRBV4-1

CDR3 protein: CASSREIQYF
D gene: -
V gene: TRBV6-5

CDR3 protein: CSGTEGAGLEAFF
D gene: -
V gene: TRBV29-1

CDR3 protein: CASSDYLADTQYF
D gene: -
V gene: TRBV5-1

CDR3 protein: CASTSRALQKTRYF
D gene: -
V gene: TRBV2

CDR3 protein: CASSGMTRNTQYF
D gene: -
V gene: TRBV6-1

CDR3 protein: CSASGLRSYEQYF
D gene: -
V gene: TRBV20-1

CDR3 protein: CASSVTSGQETQYF
D gene: TRBD2
V gene: TRBV12-3/TRBV12-4

CDR3 protein: CASNSGGHTEAFF
D gene: -
V gene: TRBV4-1

CDR3 protein: CASSQGNRRSGNTIYF
D gene: -
V gene: TRBV3-1

CDR3 protein: CATRDELENSPLHF
D gene: -
V gene: TRBV15

CDR3 protein: CASSLTQGQPQHF
D gene: -
V gene: TRBV7-2

CDR3 protein: CSGLWGDGYTF
D gene: -
V gene: TRBV20-1

CDR3 protein: CSARDTGDYGYTF
D gene: TRBD1
V gene: TRBV20-1

CDR3 protein: CASSQDRSHRYGYTF
D gene: -
V gene: TRBV3-1

CDR3 protein: CASSLEALGDEQYF
D gene: -
V gene: TRBV5-1